The clone carrying this TCR beta chain was observed a few times. The sample originates from a study of blood T cell repertoires in COVID-19. Study-wide context: Researchers got acute and convalescent COVID-19 samples from the United States, Italy and Spain. In each case, the material was cDNA or gDNA derived from T cells, B-cell-depleted T cells, or PBMCs.

In the original workflow: Counts of nucleated cells, estimated from reference gene primer amplification, were obtained. Libraries were prepared by immunoSEQ multiplex PCR; TCRdb keeps only in-frame clonotypes and omits some of them. Clone size and the V and J calls come from that table; the DNA yielded D and trimming. The table records hundreds of thousands of clones, about nine tenths of them present only once. V was trimmed by 3 bases and J by 8 bases, leaving 13 bases between them. CDR3 length equals 13 residues. This clonotype originated in a woman between 40 and 55 years old who had recovered from COVID-19. Material: peripheral blood. This sequence joins TRBV12-3 or TRBV12-4 and TRBJ1-2; D is perhaps TRBD1 (5 bases). The CDR3 nucleotides are TGTGCCAGCAGTTTCGGCAGGGAAAACGGCTACACCTTC. It is translated as CASSFGRENGYTF.